This T cell receptor (beta chain) appears in the sequencing data of a study of cytomegalovirus exposure and HLA in healthy donors. Amplification used 60 Vbeta primers and 13 Jbeta primers. Profiling relied on immunoSEQ multiplex PCR, and the TCRdb table lists in-frame clones only, not all of them. The sample includes roughly 80,000 clones, around 80% of them seen just once. With regard to this clone: Its antigen is not identified.

Whole-study results and caveats: Later analysis identified 16,951 TCR beta sequences associated with HLA alleles, using a false discovery rate threshold of 0.05. Researchers reported in a later analysis that common viral pathogens appeared linked to several top clusters.

This CDR3 has 14 amino acids. Germline trimming cut 3 bases from V and 8 bases from J; bases unmatched to any gene: 2. Germline V gene sequence: CDR1 KGHSH, CDR2 LQKENI. The sample consisted of PBMCs. The J gene is TRBJ2-3, the V gene TRBV18, with 13 positions matching TRBD2. The origin of this receptor is a man in his forties or fifties in good health and CMV-seropositive. The CDR3 coding sequence is TGTGCCAGCTCACCGGGACTAGCGGGAAGTACGCAGTATTTT. Translating gives CASSPGLAGSTQYF.